This T cell receptor beta chain was recorded in a study of radiotherapy plus CTLA-4 blockade in lung cancer. Sequenced by immunoSEQ multiplex PCR; TCRdb stores in-frame clones only, minus some. The sample has some 90,000 clones; less than 90% are singletons. The sample holds a few counts of this clone. The sample has other DNA sequences that encode this CDR3 too. The clonotype comes from a human donor with non-small cell lung cancer who had stable disease on radiotherapy plus ipilimumab. The sequenced sample was peripheral blood, obtained from a patient treated with radiotherapy plus ipilimumab.

The CDR3, as DNA: TGTGCCAGCTCACCACGACAGGGGGAGAACACTGAAGCTTTCTTT. Amino acids: CASSPRQGENTEAFF. This sequence joins TRBV18 and TRBJ1-1; TRBD1 matches 9 bases. CDR1 is KGHSH and CDR2 is LQKENI in the germline V gene. CDR3 size: 15 residues. With 1 base clipped from V and 1 base from J, the junction kept 1 base outside the gene matches.